Sequencing of this T cell receptor beta chain was carried out in a study of cytotoxic CD8 clonotypes in ibrutinib-treated CLL. The wider study: An average of roughly 250,000 productive templates and 80,000 to 100,000 productive rearrangements was obtained per sample. Study-wide results and caveats: Clonality measured at baseline exceeded age-matched healthy donors, tracking circulating CD8+ T-cell counts.

Produced via immunoSEQ multiplex PCR; TCRdb's table is partial and in-frame only. The table shows around 130,000 clones, with around 80% occurring only once. The count of this clone is one. What it binds is unknown. Trimming took 5 bases from V and 0 from J, leaving 11 bases between them. The CDR3 has 15 residues. Germline lookup yields CDR1 LNHDA and CDR2 SQIVND (reference sequence). The chain recombines TRBV19 with TRBJ1-3; D not resolved. This material consisted of PBMCs, taken after 24 months of ibrutinib treatment. This receptor was obtained from a human donor with chronic lymphocytic leukemia. CDR3 sequence reads: CASSPRVISGNTIYF. CDR3 in DNA: TGTGCCAGTAGTCCCCGCGTCATCTCTGGAAACACCATATATTTT.